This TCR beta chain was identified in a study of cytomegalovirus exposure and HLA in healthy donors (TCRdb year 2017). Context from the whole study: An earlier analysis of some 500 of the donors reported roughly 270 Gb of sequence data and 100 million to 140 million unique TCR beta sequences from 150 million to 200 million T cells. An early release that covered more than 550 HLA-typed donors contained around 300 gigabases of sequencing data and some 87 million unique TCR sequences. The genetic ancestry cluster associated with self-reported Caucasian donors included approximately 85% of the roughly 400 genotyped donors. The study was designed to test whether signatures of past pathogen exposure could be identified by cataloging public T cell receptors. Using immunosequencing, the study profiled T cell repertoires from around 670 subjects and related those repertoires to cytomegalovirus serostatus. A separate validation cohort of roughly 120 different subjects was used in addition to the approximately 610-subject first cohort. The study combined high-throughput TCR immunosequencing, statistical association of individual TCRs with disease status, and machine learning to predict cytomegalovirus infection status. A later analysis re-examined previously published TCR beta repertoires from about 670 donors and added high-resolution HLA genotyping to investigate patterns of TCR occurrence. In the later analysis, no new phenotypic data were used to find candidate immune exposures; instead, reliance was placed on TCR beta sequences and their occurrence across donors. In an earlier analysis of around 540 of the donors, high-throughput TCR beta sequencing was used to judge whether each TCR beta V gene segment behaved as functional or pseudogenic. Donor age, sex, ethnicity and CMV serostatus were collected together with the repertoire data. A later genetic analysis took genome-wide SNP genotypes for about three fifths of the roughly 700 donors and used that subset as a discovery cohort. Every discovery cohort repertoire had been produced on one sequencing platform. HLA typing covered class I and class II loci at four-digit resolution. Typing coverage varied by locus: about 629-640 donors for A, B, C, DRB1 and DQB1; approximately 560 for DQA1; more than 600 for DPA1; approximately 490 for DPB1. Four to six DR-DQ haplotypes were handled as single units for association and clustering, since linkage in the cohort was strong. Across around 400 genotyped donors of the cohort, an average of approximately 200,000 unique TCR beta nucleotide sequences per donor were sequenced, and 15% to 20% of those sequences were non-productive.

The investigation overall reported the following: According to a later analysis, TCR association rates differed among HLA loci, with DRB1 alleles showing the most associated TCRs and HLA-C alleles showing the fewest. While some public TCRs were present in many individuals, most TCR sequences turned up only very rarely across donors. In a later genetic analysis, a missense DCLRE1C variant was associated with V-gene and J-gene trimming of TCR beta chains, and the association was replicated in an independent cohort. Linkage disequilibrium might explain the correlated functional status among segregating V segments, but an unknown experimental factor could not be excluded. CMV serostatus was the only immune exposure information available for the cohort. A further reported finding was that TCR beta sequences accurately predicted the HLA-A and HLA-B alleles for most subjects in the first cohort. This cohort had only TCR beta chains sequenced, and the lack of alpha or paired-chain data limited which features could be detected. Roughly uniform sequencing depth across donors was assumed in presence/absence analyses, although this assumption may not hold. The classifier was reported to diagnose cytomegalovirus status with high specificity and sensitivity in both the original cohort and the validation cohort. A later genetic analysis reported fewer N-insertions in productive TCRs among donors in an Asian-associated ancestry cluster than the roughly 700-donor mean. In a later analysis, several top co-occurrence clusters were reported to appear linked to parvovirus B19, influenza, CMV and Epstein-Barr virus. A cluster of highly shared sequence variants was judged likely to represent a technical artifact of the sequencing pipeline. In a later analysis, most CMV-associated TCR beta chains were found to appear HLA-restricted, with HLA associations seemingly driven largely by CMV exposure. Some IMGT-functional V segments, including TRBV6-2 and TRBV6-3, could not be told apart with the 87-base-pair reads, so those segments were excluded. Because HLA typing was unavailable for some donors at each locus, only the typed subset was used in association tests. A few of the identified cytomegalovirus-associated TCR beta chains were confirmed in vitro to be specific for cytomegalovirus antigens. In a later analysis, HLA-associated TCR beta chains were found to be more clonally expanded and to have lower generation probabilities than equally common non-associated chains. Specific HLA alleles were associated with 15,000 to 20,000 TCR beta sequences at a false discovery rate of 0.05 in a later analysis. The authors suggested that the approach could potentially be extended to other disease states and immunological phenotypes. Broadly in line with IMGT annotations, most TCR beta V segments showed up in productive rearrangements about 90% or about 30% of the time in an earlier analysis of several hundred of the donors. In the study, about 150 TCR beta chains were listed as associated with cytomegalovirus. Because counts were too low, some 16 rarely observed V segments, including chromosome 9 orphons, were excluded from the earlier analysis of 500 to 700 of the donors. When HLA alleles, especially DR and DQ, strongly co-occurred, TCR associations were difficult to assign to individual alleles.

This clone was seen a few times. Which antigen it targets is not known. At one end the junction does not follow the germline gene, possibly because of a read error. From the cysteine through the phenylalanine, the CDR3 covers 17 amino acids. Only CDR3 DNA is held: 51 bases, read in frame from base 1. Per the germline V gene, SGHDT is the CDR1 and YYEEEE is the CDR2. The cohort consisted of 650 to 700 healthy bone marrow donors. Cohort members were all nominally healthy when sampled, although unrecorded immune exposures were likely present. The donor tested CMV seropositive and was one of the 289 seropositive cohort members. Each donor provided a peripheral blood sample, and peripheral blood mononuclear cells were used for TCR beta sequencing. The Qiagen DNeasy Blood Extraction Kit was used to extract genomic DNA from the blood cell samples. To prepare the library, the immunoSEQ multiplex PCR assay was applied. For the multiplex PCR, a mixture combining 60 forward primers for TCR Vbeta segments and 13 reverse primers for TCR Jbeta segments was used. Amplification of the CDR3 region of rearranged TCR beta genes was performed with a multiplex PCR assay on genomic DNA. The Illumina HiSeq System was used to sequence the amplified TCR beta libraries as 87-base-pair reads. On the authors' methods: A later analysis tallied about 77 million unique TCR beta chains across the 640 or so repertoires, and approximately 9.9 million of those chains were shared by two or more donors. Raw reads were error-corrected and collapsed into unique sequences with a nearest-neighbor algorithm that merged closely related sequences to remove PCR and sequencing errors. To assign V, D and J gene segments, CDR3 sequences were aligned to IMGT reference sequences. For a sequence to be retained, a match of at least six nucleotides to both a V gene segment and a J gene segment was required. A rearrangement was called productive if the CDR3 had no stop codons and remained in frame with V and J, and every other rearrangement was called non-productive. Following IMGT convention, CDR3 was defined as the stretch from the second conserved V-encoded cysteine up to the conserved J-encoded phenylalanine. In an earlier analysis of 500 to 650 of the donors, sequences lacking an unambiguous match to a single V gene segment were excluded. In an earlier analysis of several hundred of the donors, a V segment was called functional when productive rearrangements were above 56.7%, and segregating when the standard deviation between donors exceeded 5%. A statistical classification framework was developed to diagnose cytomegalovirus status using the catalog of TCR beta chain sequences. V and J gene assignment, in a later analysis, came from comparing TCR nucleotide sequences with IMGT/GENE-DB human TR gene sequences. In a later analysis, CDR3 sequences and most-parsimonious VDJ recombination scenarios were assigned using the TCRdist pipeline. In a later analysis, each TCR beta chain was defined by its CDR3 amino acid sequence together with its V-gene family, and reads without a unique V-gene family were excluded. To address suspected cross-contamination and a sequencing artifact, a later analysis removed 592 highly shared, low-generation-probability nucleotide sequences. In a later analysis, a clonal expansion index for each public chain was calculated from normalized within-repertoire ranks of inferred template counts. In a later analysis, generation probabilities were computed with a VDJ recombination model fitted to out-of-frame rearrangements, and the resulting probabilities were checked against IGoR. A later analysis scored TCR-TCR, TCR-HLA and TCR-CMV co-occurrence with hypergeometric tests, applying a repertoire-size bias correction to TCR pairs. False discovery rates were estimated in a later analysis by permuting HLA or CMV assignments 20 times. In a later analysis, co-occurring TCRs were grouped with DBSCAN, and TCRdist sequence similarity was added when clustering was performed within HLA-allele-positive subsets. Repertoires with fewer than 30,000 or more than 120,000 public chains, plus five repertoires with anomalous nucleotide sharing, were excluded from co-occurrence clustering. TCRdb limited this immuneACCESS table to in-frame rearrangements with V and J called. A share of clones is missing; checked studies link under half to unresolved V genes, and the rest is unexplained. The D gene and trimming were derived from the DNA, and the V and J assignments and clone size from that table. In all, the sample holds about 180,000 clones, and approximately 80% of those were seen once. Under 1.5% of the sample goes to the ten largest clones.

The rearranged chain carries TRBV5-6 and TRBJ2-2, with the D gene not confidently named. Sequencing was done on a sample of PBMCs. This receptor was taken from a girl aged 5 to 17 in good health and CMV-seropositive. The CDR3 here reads CASSLGFKESNAGELFF. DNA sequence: TGTGCCAGCAGCTTGGGGTTTAAGGAGTCGAACGCCGGGGAGCTGTTTTTT.